Below are 26 T cell receptor beta chains sequenced from a single sample in a study of cytomegalovirus exposure and HLA in healthy donors (TCRdb year 2017). The library came from the immunoSEQ multiplex PCR assay. For the multiplex PCR, a mixture combining 60 forward primers for TCR Vbeta segments and 13 reverse primers for TCR Jbeta segments was used. As stored in TCRdb, this immuneACCESS dataset retains in-frame rearrangements with V and J assigned. A fraction of the clones does not appear; measured against another copy, unresolved V genes explain less than half of the discrepancy, and the remainder lacks a known reason. This sample comprises 90,000 to 120,000 clones, over 65% of them detected only once. Roughly 1.9% of the sample goes to the ten largest clones. The sequenced sample consisted of PBMCs. These receptors were obtained from a woman aged 40 to 50 in good health and CMV-seronegative.

The sample holds one count of this clone. The chain joins TRBV9 to TRBJ2-1, with TRBD2 matching 10 bases. V trimming: 4 bases; J trimming: 8 bases; junction bases outside the gene matches: 6. The germline CDR1 and CDR2 sequences are SGDLS and YYNGEE. This CDR3 is built from 14 residues. The CDR3 here is CASSLAGVADEQFF. The CDR3 DNA reads TGTGCCAGCAGCCTAGCGGGGGTTGCGGATGAGCAGTTCTTC.

This rearrangement joins TRBV4-2 to TRBJ1-5; 9 bases are a match to TRBD1. The CDR3 runs 17 residues. With V trimmed by 1 base and J by 7 bases, 11 bases remained unmatched. The germline V gene has CDR1 LGHNA and CDR2 YNFKEQ. As DNA, the CDR3 is TGTGCCAGCAGCCAAGTGGGAGGACAGGGGAGAAGCCAGCCCCAGCATTTT. Translating it yields CASSQVGGQGRSQPQHF.

The chain is built from TRBV7-2 and TRBJ2-3; no definite D call. Germline V lookup: CDR1 SGHTA, CDR2 FQGNSA. CDR3 size: 14 residues. V was clipped by 1 base and J by 6 bases, with 11 bases between them. The CDR3 here is CASSLEVPQDTQYF. The CDR3 bases are TGTGCCAGCAGCTTAGAAGTCCCGCAGGATACGCAGTATTTT.

The rearrangement links TRBV28 to TRBJ2-7; the D gene is possibly TRBD1 (5 bases). The CDR3 runs 14 residues. The V end lost 6 bases, the J end lost 12 bases, and 24 bases lay between the germline ends. Germline V gene data show CDR1 as MDHEN and CDR2 as SYDVKM. Written as DNA, the CDR3 is TGTGCCAGCAGACATCTCCAGGGATGGGGAATTGGGTACTTC. Its translation: CASRHLQGWGIGYF. The full variable domain, completed using reference TRBV28 and TRBJ2-7, is DVKVTQSSRYLVKRTGEKVFLECVQDMDHENMFWYRQDPGLGLRLIYFSYDVKMKEKGDIPEGYSVSREKKERFSLILESASTNQTSMYLCASRHLQGWGIGYFGPGTRLTVT.

The V and J genes are TRBV5-6 and TRBJ1-5, with a possible D match to TRBD1 (5 bases). The CDR3 consists of 14 residues. Germline CDR1 SGHDT, CDR2 YYEEEE. The V and J ends lost 2 bases and 0 bases respectively, with 6 bases between them. The CDR3 region has the DNA TGTGCCAGCAGCTTTAGGGGTAGCAATCAGCCCCAGCATTTT. Translating gives CASSFRGSNQPQHF.

The rearrangement uses TRBV4-3 and TRBJ1-3; D is uncertain. Germline CDR1 is LGHNA and CDR2 is YSLEER. Trimming shortened V by 7 bases and J by 3 bases, and 19 bases separated the two germline ends. The CDR3 spans 16 residues. DNA for the CDR3: TGCGCCAGCACCCTGGAGAGGACTGATAATGGAAACACCATATATTTT. It yields the protein CASTLERTDNGNTIYF.

V and J are TRBV28 and TRBJ1-6; a weak D match, TRBD1 (5 bases). CDR1 MDHEN and CDR2 SYDVKM come from the germline V gene. The CDR3 runs 15 residues. Trimming left V 3 bases short and J 10 bases short, with 16 bases between. The CDR3 reads CASSLEGLTQSPLHF. The DNA of the CDR3 is TGTGCCAGCAGTTTGGAGGGACTGACGCAATCACCCCTCCACTTT. The full variable domain, in which reference TRBV28 and TRBJ1-6 provide the parts outside the CDR3, is DVKVTQSSRYLVKRTGEKVFLECVQDMDHENMFWYRQDPGLGLRLIYFSYDVKMKEKGDIPEGYSVSREKKERFSLILESASTNQTSMYLCASSLEGLTQSPLHFGNGTRLTVT.

The gene calls are TRBV29-1 and TRBJ1-5; 9 nucleotides align to TRBD1. Germline CDR1 and CDR2: SQVTM and ANQGSEA. The CDR3 extends over 15 amino acids. Trimming took 6 bases from V and 1 from J; bases not matched to a gene: 7. The CDR3 spells CSVHRTGESNQPQHF. CDR3 sequence (DNA): TGCAGCGTACACAGGACAGGGGAGAGCAATCAGCCCCAGCATTTT.

The chain carries TRBV19 and TRBJ1-1; D remains ambiguous. The CDR3 is 18 residues long. V dropped 4 bases and J dropped 2 bases, with 23 bases sitting between them. Germline V gives CDR1 LNHDA, CDR2 SQIVND (reference sequence). The CDR3 DNA sequence: TGTGCCAGTAGTAACCAGAGGATCCAGCCGCGGCTTAACACTGAAGCTTTCTTT. Its protein product is CASSNQRIQPRLNTEAFF.

The chain couples TRBV25-1 to TRBJ2-1, with a tentative D call TRBD2 (6 bases). V was shortened by 7 bases and J by 9 bases, with 25 bases between the two germline ends. This CDR3 region has 16 residues. Looked up from germline, CDR1 is MGHDK and CDR2 is SYGVNS. The CDR3 sequence is CASTPPGRDLLSEQFF. CDR3 sequence (DNA): TGTGCCAGCACCCCCCCCGGGCGGGACCTCTTGAGTGAGCAGTTCTTC.

V and J are TRBV15 and TRBJ1-2; a weak D match, TRBD1 (5 bases). The CDR3 loop spans 18 amino acids. The germline V gene encodes CDR1 LNHNV and CDR2 YYDKDF (reference sequence). V lost 0 bases and J lost 0, with 17 bases in between. The CDR3 sequence is CATSRDGRGSSSNYGYTF. The DNA for the CDR3 is TGTGCCACCAGCAGAGATGGTAGGGGCTCCTCCTCTAACTATGGCTACACCTTC. Combining the CDR3 with reference TRBV15 and TRBJ1-2 gives the whole variable domain DAMVIQNPRYQVTQFGKPVTLSCSQTLNHNVMYWYQQKSSQAPKLLFHYYDKDFNNEADTPDNFQSRRPNTSFCFLDIRSPGLGDTAMYLCATSRDGRGSSSNYGYTFGSGTRLTVV.

The chain uses TRBV7-3 and TRBJ1-5; 7 bases match TRBD1. CDR1 and CDR2 from the germline V gene are SGHTA and FQGTGA. V shed 0 bases, J shed 5 bases, and the junction held 16 bases outside the gene matches. The CDR3 runs to 19 residues. The CDR3 protein is CASSLTGGGGTAGDQPQHF. As DNA, the CDR3 is TGTGCCAGCAGCTTAACCGGGGGGGGTGGGACAGCGGGAGATCAGCCCCAGCATTTT.

In DNA form, the CDR3 reads TGTGCCAGCTCACCCTCCGGGGAGGCTAACTATGGCTACACCTTC. Translating gives CASSPSGEANYGYTF. This chain joins TRBV18 and TRBJ1-2, with D hard to call. The CDR3 totals 15 residues. CDR1 and CDR2 from the germline V gene are KGHSH and LQKENI. The V end lost 3 bases, the J end lost 0 bases, and 11 bases lay between the germline ends.

V is TRBV9 and J is TRBJ2-7, with D perhaps TRBD1 (7 bases). The CDR3 is 14 residues long. V was trimmed by 3 bases and J by 1 base, leaving 11 bases between them. The germline V gene has CDR1 SGDLS and CDR2 YYNGEE. The CDR3 sequence is CASSGGDRSYEQYF. The CDR3 nucleotides read TGTGCCAGCAGCGGGGGGGACAGATCCTACGAGCAGTACTTC.

The chain uses TRBV5-1 and TRBJ2-2, with TRBD2 matching over 7 bases. The CDR3 extends over 15 amino acids. The V gene end was trimmed by 1 base and the J gene end by 6 bases; junction bases not matched to a gene: 6. The V gene's germline CDR1 is SGHRS and CDR2 YFSETQ. The CDR3 loop is CASSLRLAEPGELFF. For the CDR3, the DNA is TGCGCCAGCAGCTTGCGGCTAGCGGAACCCGGGGAGCTGTTTTTT. The full variable domain, with the rest looked up from reference TRBV5-1 and TRBJ2-2, is KAGVTQTPRYLIKTRGQQVTLSCSPISGHRSVSWYQQTPGQGLQFLFEYFSETQRNKGNFPGRFSGRQFSNSRSEMNVSTLELGDSALYLCASSLRLAEPGELFFGEGSRLTVL.

In DNA form, the CDR3 reads TGCGCCAGCAGCCACAACCGAGCGGGATCCGAGACCCAGTACTTC. Protein product: CASSHNRAGSETQYF. This chain uses TRBV4-3 with TRBJ2-5; 7 positions match TRBD2. The CDR3 runs to 15 residues. CDR1 is LGHNA, CDR2 YSLEER, per germline. V was pared by 3 bases and J by 5 bases, with 9 bases of the junction left unmatched.

V and J are TRBV6-6 and TRBJ2-7; D gene unclear. V was shortened by 6 bases and J by 2 bases, with 14 bases between the two germline ends. The CDR3 consists of 14 residues. The germline V gene encodes CDR1 MNHNY and CDR2 SVGAGI (reference sequence). The CDR3 nucleotides read TGTGCCAGCAGCCCCCTCGGTTTGACCTACGAGCAGTACTTC. It yields the protein CASSPLGLTYEQYF.

V is TRBV4-3 and J is TRBJ2-1; no definite D call. Deletions cut 0 bases from V and 2 bases from J, with 5 bases between. This CDR3 region has 14 residues. Germline assignment: CDR1 LGHNA and CDR2 YSLEER. In DNA, the CDR3 is TGCGCCAGCAGCCAAGAAACGGCCTACAATGAGCAGTTCTTC. It codes for CASSQETAYNEQFF.

Note on this clone: Germline is not matched at one junction end, which may reflect a read error. The chain links TRBV7-3 to TRBJ1-3, with D uncertain. The CDR3 has 13 residues. Per germline, CDR1 SGHTA and CDR2 FQGTGA. The CDR3 loop reads CASSTGSGNTIYF. CDR3 coding DNA: TGTGCCAGCAGCACCGGGTCTGGGAACACCATATATTTT. The full variable domain, its missing parts supplied by reference TRBV7-3 and TRBJ1-3, is GAGVSQTPSNKVTEKGKYVELRCDPISGHTALYWYRQSLGQGPEFLIYFQGTGAADDSGLPNDRFFAVRPEGSVSTLKIQRTERGDSAVYLCASSTGSGNTIYFGEGSWLTVV.

The chain uses TRBV4-3 and TRBJ1-1, with D possibly being TRBD1 (5 bases). In germline, CDR1 is LGHNA, CDR2 YSLEER. Trimming removed 1 base at V and 4 bases at J, with 13 bases between. This CDR3 contains 15 residues. The CDR3 loop reads CASSQAAGMGTEAFF. CDR3 in DNA: TGCGCCAGCAGCCAAGCTGCAGGGATGGGCACTGAAGCTTTCTTT.

The chain combines TRBV18 with TRBJ2-1; 9 bases are a match to TRBD2. CDR3 length: 12 amino acids. The V gene's germline CDR1 is KGHSH and CDR2 LQKENI. CDR3 in amino acids: CVAGARTQEQFF. The CDR3 nucleotides are TGTGTAGCGGGAGCCCGGACCCAGGAGCAGTTCTTC.

The genes are TRBV28 and TRBJ2-5; 14 nucleotides align to TRBD2. CDR1 is MDHEN and CDR2 is SYDVKM in the germline V gene. The CDR3 sequence is 17 residues long. Trimming cost V 6 bases and J 1 base; bases outside gene matches: 7. The DNA of the CDR3 is TGTGCCAGCAGCCGAGGACTAGCGGGAGGATTCCAAGAGACCCAGTACTTC. It specifies CASSRGLAGGFQETQYF.

The CDR3 loop is CAIVSGQGALAGRTDTQYF. The DNA for the CDR3 is TGTGCCATCGTATCGGGACAGGGGGCTCTGGCGGGGCGCACAGATACGCAGTATTTT. This chain uses TRBV10-3 with TRBJ2-3, with 12 bases lining up with TRBD1. The CDR3 has 19 amino acids. The junction had 16 bases not matched to a gene; V was cut back by 8 bases and J by 1 base. Germline V lookup: CDR1 ENHRY, CDR2 SYGVKD.

This chain connects TRBV14 to TRBJ1-6; D might be TRBD1 (6 bases). Germline assignment: CDR1 SGHDN and CDR2 FVKESK. There are 19 residues in the CDR3. Trimming took 0 bases from V and 7 from J, leaving 22 bases between them. This chain's CDR3 is CASSQDWIRPDRQNSPLHF. Here the CDR3 DNA reads TGTGCCAGCAGCCAAGATTGGATACGGCCGGACAGACAGAATTCACCCCTCCACTTT.

This chain connects TRBV7-2 to TRBJ1-5, with D tentatively TRBD1 (6 bases). Germline V gene lookup returns CDR1 SGHTA and CDR2 FQGNSA. This CDR3 region has 14 residues. Deletions cut 5 bases from V and 2 bases from J, with 10 bases between. The CDR3 bases are TGTGCCAGCAGCCAAGGGGGGGGCAATCAGCCCCAGCATTTT. Its translation: CASSQGGGNQPQHF.

The table lists this clone with a few counts. J is TRBJ1-5 and V is TRBV7-2; 7 bases match TRBD1. The CDR3 is made up of 16 amino acids. The V and J ends lost 1 base and 3 bases, in that order; junction bases with no gene match: 6. The V gene's germline CDR1 is SGHTA and CDR2 FQGNSA. The CDR3 here is CASSLVWDRANQPQHF. DNA for the CDR3: TGTGCCAGCAGCTTAGTTTGGGACAGAGCCAATCAGCCCCAGCATTTT.